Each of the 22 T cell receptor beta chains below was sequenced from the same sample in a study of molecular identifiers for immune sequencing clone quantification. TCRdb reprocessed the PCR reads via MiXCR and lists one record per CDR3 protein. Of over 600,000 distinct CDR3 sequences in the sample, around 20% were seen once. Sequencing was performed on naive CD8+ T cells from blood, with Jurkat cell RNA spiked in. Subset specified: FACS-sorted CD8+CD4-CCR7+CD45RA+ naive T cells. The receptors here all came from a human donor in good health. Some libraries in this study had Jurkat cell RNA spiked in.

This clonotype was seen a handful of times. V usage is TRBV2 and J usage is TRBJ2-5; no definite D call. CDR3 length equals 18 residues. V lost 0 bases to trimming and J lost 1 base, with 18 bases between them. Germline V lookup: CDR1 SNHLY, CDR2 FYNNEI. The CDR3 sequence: CASSEALETGPIQETQYF. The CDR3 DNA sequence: TGTGCCAGCAGTGAAGCGCTAGAAACGGGTCCCATCCAAGAGACCCAGTACTTC.

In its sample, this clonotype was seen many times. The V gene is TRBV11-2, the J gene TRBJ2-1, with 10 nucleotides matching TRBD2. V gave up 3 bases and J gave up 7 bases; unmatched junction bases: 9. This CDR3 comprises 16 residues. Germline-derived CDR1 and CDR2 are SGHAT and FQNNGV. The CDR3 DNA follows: TGTGCCAGCAGCTTCCACCTAGCGGGAGTCTTAAATGAGCAGTTCTTC. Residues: CASSFHLAGVLNEQFF.

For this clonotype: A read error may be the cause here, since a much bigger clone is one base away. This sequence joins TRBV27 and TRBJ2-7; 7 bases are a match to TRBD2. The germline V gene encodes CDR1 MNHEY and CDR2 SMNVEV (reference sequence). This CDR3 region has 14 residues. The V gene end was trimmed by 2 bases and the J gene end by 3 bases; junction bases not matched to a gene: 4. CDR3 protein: CASSLTGGNYEQYF. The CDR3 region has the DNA TGTGCCAGCAGTTTAACCGGGGGGAACTACGAGCAGTACTTC.

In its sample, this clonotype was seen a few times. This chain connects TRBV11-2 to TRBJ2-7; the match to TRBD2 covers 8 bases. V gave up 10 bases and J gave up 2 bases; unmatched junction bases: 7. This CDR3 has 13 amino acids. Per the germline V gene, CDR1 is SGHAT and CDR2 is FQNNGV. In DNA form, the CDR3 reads TGTGCCACCCGGGGGGGACTTGCCTACGAGCAGTACTTC. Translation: CATRGGLAYEQYF.

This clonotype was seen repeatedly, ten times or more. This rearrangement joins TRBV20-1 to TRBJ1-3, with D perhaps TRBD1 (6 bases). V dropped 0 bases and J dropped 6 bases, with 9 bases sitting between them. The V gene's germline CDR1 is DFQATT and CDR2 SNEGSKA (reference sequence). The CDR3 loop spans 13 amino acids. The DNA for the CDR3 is TGCAGTGCTAGAGATCAGGGGCTAAACACCATATATTTT. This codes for CSARDQGLNTIYF.

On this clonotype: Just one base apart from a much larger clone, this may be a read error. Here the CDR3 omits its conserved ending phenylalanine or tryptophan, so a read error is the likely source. CDR3: CAWSVQSGEQYL. Here the CDR3 DNA reads TGTGCCTGGAGTGTACAATCGGGGGAGCAGTACCTC. The chain carries TRBV30 and TRBJ2-7; D may be TRBD2 (5 bases). Trimming removed 0 bases at V and 7 bases at J, with 10 bases between. Germline CDR1 reads GTSNPN; CDR2 reads SVGIG (reference sequence). The CDR3 extends over 12 amino acids.

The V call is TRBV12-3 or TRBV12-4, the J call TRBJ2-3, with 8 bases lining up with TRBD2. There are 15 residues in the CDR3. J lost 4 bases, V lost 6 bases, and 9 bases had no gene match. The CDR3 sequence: CASRERGLVPDTQYF. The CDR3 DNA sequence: TGTGCCAGCAGGGAAAGGGGACTAGTCCCAGATACGCAGTATTTT.

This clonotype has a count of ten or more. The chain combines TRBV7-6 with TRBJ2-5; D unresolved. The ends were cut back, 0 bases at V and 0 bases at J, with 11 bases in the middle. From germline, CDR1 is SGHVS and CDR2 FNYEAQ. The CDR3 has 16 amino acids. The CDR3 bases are TGTGCCAGCAGCTTAGCGCTCTTTAACAACCAAGAGACCCAGTACTTC. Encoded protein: CASSLALFNNQETQYF.

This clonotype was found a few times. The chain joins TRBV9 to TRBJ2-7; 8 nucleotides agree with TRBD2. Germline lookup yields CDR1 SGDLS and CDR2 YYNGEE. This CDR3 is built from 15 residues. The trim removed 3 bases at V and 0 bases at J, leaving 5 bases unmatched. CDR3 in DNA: TGTGCCAGCAGCGCCACTAGCGGAGGCTCCTACGAGCAGTACTTC. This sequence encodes CASSATSGGSYEQYF.

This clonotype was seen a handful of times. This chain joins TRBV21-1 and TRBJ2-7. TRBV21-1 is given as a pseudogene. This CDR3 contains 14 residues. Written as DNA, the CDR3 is TGTGCCAGCAGCAAAGCGTCGTGTCAGAACGAGCAGTACTTC. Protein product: CASSKASCQNEQYF.

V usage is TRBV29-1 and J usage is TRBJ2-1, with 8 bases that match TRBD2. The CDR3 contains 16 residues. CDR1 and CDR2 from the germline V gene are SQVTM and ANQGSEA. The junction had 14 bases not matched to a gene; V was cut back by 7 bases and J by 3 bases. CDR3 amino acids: CSGHSGETVIYNEQFF. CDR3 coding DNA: TGCAGCGGGCATAGCGGGGAGACGGTCATCTACAATGAGCAGTTCTTC.

The CDR3 DNA sequence: TGTGCCAGCAGCGTTACTAGCTTCAATGAGCAGTTCTTC. Translation: CASSVTSFNEQFF. This chain uses TRBV9 with TRBJ2-1; perhaps TRBD2 as D (6 bases). The germline V gene has CDR1 SGDLS and CDR2 YYNGEE. Trimming removed 2 bases at V and 6 bases at J, with 9 bases between. This CDR3 region has 13 residues. The whole variable domain, remainder taken from reference TRBV9 and TRBJ2-1, is DSGVTQTPKHLITATGQRVTLRCSPRSGDLSVYWYQQSLDQGLQFLIQYYNGEERAKGNILERFSAQQFPDLHSELNLSSLELGDSALYFCASSVTSFNEQFFGPGTRLTVL.

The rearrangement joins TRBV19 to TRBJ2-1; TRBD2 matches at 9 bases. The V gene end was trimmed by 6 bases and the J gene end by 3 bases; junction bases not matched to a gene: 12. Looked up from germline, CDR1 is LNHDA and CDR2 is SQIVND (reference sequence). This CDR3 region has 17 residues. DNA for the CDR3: TGTGCCAGTAGCTCGGGTAGCGGGGGTTTTCACTACAATGAGCAGTTCTTC. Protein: CASSSGSGGFHYNEQFF.

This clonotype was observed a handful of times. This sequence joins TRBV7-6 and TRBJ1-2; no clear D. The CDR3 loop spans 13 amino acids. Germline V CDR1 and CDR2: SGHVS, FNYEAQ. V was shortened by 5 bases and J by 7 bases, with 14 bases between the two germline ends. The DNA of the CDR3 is TGTGCCAGCAGCCCCGGACGGGTTGGTGGCTACACCTTC. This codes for CASSPGRVGGYTF.

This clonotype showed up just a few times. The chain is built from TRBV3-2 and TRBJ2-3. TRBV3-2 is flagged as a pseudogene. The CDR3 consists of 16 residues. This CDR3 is CASSQGQGCGTDTQYF. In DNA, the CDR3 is TGTGCCAGCAGCCAAGGGCAGGGCTGTGGCACAGATACGCAGTATTTT.

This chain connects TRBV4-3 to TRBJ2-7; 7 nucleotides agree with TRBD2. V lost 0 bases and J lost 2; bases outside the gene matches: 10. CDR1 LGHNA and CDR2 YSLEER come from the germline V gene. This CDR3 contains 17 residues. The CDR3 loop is CASSQDRGSGAPYEQYF. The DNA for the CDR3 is TGCGCCAGCAGCCAAGATCGGGGGAGCGGGGCGCCCTACGAGCAGTACTTC.

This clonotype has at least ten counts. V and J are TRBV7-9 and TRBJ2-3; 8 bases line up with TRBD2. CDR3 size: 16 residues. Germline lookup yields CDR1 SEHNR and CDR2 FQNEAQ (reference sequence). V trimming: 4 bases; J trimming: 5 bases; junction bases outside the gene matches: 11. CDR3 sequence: CASSSPREGLEDTQYF. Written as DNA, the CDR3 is TGTGCCAGCAGCTCCCCCCGGGAGGGATTAGAAGATACGCAGTATTTT. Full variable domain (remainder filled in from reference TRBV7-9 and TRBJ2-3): DTGVSQNPRHKITKRGQNVTFRCDPISEHNRLYWYRQTLGQGPEFLTYFQNEAQLEKSRLLSDRFSAERPKGSFSTLEIQRTEQGDSAMYLCASSSPREGLEDTQYFGPGTRLTVL.

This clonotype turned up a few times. The chain's CDR3 is CSAGNRGGSYEQYF. The DNA of the CDR3 is TGCAGTGCTGGAAACAGGGGTGGTTCCTACGAGCAGTACTTC. This chain connects TRBV20-1 to TRBJ2-7; TRBD1 matches at 7 bases. The germline V gene encodes CDR1 DFQATT and CDR2 SNEGSKA (reference sequence). This CDR3 is 14 amino acids long. V was clipped by 5 bases and J by 1 base; unmatched bases: 8.

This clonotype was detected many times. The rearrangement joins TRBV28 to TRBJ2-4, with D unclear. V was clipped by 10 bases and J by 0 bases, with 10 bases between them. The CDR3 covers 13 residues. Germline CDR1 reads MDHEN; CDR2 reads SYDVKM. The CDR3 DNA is TGTGCCACCGCGCTTGGAGCCAAAAACATTCAGTACTTC. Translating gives CATALGAKNIQYF.

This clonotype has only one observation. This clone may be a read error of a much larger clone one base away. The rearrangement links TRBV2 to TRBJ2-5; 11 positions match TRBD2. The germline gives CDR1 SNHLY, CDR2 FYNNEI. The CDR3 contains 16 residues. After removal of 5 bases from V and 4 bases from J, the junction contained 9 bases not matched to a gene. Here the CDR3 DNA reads TGTGCCAGCAGTACCCGACTAGCGGGGTACCGAGAGACCCAGTACTTC. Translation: CASSTRLAGYRETQYF.

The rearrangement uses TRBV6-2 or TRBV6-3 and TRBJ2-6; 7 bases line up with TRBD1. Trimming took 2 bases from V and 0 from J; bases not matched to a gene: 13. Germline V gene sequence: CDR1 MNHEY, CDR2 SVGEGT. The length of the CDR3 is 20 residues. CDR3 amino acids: CASSYPKRNRGRSGANVLTF. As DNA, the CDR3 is TGTGCCAGCAGTTACCCAAAGAGGAACAGGGGACGCTCTGGGGCCAACGTCCTGACTTTC.

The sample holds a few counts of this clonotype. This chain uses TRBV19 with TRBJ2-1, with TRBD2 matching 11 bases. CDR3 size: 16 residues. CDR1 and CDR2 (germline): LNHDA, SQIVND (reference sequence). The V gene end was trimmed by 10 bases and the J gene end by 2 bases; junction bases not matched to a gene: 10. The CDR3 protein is CATHKGGLAAYNEQFF. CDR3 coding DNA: TGTGCCACTCACAAGGGGGGACTAGCGGCCTACAATGAGCAGTTCTTC. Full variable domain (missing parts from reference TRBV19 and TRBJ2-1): DGGITQSPKYLFRKEGQNVTLSCEQNLNHDAMYWYRQDPGQGLRLIYYSQIVNDFQKGDIAEGYSVSREKKESFPLTVTSAQKNPTAFYLCATHKGGLAAYNEQFFGPGTRLTVL.